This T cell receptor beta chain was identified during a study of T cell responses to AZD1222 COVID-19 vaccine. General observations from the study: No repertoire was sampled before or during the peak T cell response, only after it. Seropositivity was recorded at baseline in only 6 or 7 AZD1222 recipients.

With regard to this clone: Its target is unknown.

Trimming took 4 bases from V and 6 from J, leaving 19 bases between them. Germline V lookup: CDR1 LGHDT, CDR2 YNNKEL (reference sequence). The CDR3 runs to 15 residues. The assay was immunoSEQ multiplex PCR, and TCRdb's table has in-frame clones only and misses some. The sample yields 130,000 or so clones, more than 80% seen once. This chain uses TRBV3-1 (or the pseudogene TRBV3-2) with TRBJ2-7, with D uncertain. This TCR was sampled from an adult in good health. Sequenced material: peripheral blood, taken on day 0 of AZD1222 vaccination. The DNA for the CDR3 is TGTGCCAGCAGCCCATATCCGGACGGGTTTGGCGAGCAGTACTTC. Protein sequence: CASSPYPDGFGEQYF.